This T cell receptor (beta chain) was retrieved from a study of technical replicates of blood from several donors. TCRdb's copy holds only in-frame clones and misses some; the assay was immunoSEQ multiplex PCR. The sample lists nearly 95,000 clones; around 96% were seen once. The CDR3 sequence is 18 residues long. CDR1 is MGHDK and CDR2 is SYGVNS in the germline V gene. Losses at the gene ends were 1 base for V and 2 bases for J; bases not matched to a gene: 8. The clonotype comes from a human donor in good health. The V and J genes are TRBV25-1 and TRBJ2-3; 11 bases agree with TRBD2. The sample consisted of T cells isolated from PBMCs. CDR3 in amino acids: CASSESHTSGRVTDTQYF. The CDR3 coding sequence is TGTGCCAGCAGTGAATCCCACACTAGCGGGAGAGTCACAGATACGCAGTATTTT.